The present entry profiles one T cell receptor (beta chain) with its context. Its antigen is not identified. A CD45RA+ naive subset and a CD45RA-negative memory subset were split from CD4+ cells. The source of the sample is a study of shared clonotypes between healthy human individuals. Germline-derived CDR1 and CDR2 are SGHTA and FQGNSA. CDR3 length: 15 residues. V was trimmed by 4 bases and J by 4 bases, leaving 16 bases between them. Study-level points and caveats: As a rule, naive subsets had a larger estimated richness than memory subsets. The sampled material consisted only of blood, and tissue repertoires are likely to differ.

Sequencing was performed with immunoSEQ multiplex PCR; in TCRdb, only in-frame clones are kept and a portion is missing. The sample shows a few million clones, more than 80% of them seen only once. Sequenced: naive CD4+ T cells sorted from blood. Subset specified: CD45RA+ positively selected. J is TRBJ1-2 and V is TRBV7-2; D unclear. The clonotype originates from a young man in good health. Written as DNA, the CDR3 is TGTGCCAGCAGCTCATATCTATGGGGTGTCTATGGCTACACCTTC. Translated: CASSSYLWGVYGYTF.